This passage covers 18 T cell receptor beta chains from one sample sequenced in a study of T-cell reconstitution after alpha-beta-depleted transplantation in children. Preparing the TCRbeta library involved the use of unique molecular identifiers. TCRdb re-called the PCR reads through MiXCR, storing one row per CDR3 protein. The table includes some 200,000 distinct CDR3 sequences, approximately 10% detected once. Sequences were derived from PBMCs, sampled before TCRalphabeta/CD19-depleted stem cell transplant. Receptor source: a child under two years old with acute myeloid leukemia, due to receive a stem cell transplant.

This clonotype was counted ten times or more. This chain connects TRBV15 to TRBJ2-7; the match to TRBD2 covers 7 bases. J gave up 0 bases and V 0 bases, and 11 bases lay outside the gene matches. In germline, CDR1 is LNHNV, CDR2 YYDKDF (reference sequence). This CDR3 has 18 amino acids. The CDR3 sequence: CATSRDPPTSAHSYEQYF. The CDR3 DNA sequence: TGTGCCACCAGCAGAGATCCCCCCACTAGCGCTCACTCCTACGAGCAGTACTTC.

This clonotype appeared many times. The CDR3 reads CASSYPEETQYF. The CDR3 DNA sequence: TGCGCCAGCAGCTACCCTGAGGAGACCCAGTACTTC. The chain uses TRBV5-1 and TRBJ2-5; D gene unclear. The CDR3 covers 12 residues. Germline CDR1 is SGHRS and CDR2 is YFSETQ. Trimming pared 3 bases from V and 5 bases from J, leaving 8 bases between. Full variable domain (remainder filled in from reference TRBV5-1 and TRBJ2-5): KAGVTQTPRYLIKTRGQQVTLSCSPISGHRSVSWYQQTPGQGLQFLFEYFSETQRNKGNFPGRFSGRQFSNSRSEMNVSTLELGDSALYLCASSYPEETQYFGPGTRLLVL.

This clonotype was counted many times. V gene TRBV7-2 combines with J gene TRBJ2-1; perhaps TRBD2 as D (6 bases). Germline V gene sequence: CDR1 SGHTA, CDR2 FQGNSA. This CDR3 has 13 residues. The V gene lost 5 bases and the J gene lost 6 bases, with 11 bases spanning the gap. The CDR3 region has the DNA TGTGCCAGCAGCCTCCTAGCGACCAATGAGCAGTTCTTC. The encoded protein is CASSLLATNEQFF.

Points on this clonotype: A single base separates this from a much larger clone, so it may be a read error. The chain is built from TRBV6-7 and TRBJ2-5; D is possibly TRBD2 (6 bases). TRBV6-7 is reported as an ORF; its role is uncertain. The CDR3 has 14 amino acids. The CDR3 loop is CAGSYMEGLKTQYF. Here the CDR3 DNA reads TGTGCCGGCAGTTACATGGAGGGGCTGAAGACCCAGTACTTC.

This clonotype was counted many times. V gene TRBV20-1 combines with J gene TRBJ1-4, with TRBD1 as a possible D gene (5 bases). Trimming cost V 3 bases and J 4 bases, with 12 bases left between them. Germline loops: CDR1 DFQATT, CDR2 SNEGSKA (reference sequence). This CDR3 contains 14 residues. The CDR3 DNA sequence: TGCAGTGCTAGTTCGGGGCGCGGTAATGAAAAACTGTTTTTT. This sequence encodes CSASSGRGNEKLFF.

This clonotype was recorded once. This may arise from a read error, as a much more abundant clone is one base away. This rearrangement joins TRBV28 to TRBJ2-1, with D uncertain. The CDR3 has 14 residues. V lost 5 bases and J lost 4, with 12 bases in between. CDR1 is MDHEN and CDR2 is SYDVKM in the germline V gene. The CDR3 sequence: CASSPPGVYNEQFF. The CDR3 DNA reads as TGTGCCAGCAGTCCCCCTGGAGTGTACAATGAGCAGTTCTTC.

This clonotype occurred many times. The rearrangement uses TRBV19 and TRBJ2-3; possible D gene TRBD1, 6 bases. The CDR3 has 13 residues. V shed 3 bases and J shed 5 bases, with 9 bases lying between them. Germline-derived CDR1 and CDR2 are LNHDA and SQIVND (reference sequence). CDR3 residues: CASSMEQGDTQYF. The CDR3 DNA reads as TGTGCCAGTAGTATGGAACAGGGAGATACGCAGTATTTT. The full variable domain, completed using reference TRBV19 and TRBJ2-3, is DGGITQSPKYLFRKEGQNVTLSCEQNLNHDAMYWYRQDPGQGLRLIYYSQIVNDFQKGDIAEGYSVSREKKESFPLTVTSAQKNPTAFYLCASSMEQGDTQYFGPGTRLTVL.

This clonotype was observed many times. The chain links TRBV2 to TRBJ1-4; D unclear. Germline CDR1 reads SNHLY; CDR2 reads FYNNEI. Trimming stripped 7 bases from V and 9 bases from J, with 15 bases between. This CDR3 contains 13 residues. The CDR3 nucleotides are TGTGCCAGCACCCAGGAGGGAAGGCAAAAACTGTTTTTT. The encoded protein is CASTQEGRQKLFF.

This clonotype has ten or more counts. V usage is TRBV5-1 and J usage is TRBJ1-6; 8 bases are shared with TRBD1. V lost 4 bases, J lost 7 bases, and 10 bases stayed unmatched. The CDR3 runs to 16 residues. From germline, CDR1 is SGHRS and CDR2 YFSETQ. CDR3 residues: CASSPRDRRGNSPLHF. DNA for the CDR3: TGCGCCAGCAGCCCCAGGGACAGGCGGGGGAATTCACCCCTCCACTTT.

There are many counts of this clonotype. The V call is TRBV24-1, the J call TRBJ2-1; D may match TRBD1 or TRBD2 (5 bases each). Trimming took 4 bases from V and 5 from J, leaving 20 bases between them. Germline CDR1 is KGHDR and CDR2 is SFDVKD. CDR3 size: 17 residues. The CDR3: CATSEPGAGVWNNEQFF. The DNA for the CDR3 is TGTGCCACCAGTGAACCCGGGGCGGGCGTTTGGAACAATGAGCAGTTCTTC.

This clonotype was counted a few times. A much larger clone differs from this one at a single base, so this may be a read error. The rearrangement links TRBV7-8 to TRBJ1-2, with D perhaps TRBD1 (5 bases). The germline CDR1 and CDR2 sequences are SGHVS and FQNEAQ. This CDR3 is 12 amino acids long. The CDR3 here is CPSGTGQLGYTF. The CDR3 nucleotides read TGTCCCAGCGGAACAGGCCAATTAGGCTACACCTTC.

This clonotype was detected many times. The rearrangement joins TRBV7-2 to TRBJ2-7, with 10 bases identical to TRBD2. The CDR3 has 17 residues. After removal of 0 bases from V and 0 bases from J, the junction contained 5 bases not matched to a gene. Germline CDR1 and CDR2: SGHTA and FQGNSA. CDR3 bases: TGTGCCAGCAGCTTAGCGCGTATAGCGGGAGGCTCCTACGAGCAGTACTTC. Protein sequence: CASSLARIAGGSYEQYF.

This clonotype was observed at least ten times. V gene TRBV6-5 combines with J gene TRBJ2-3; 7 bases agree with TRBD1. This CDR3 is 14 amino acids long. The germline CDR1 and CDR2 sequences are MNHEY and SVGAGI. V lost 5 bases to trimming and J lost 9 bases; unmatched junction nucleotides: 11. The CDR3 DNA sequence: TGTGCCAGCAGTCCCGACAGGGCCGCCGGAACGCAGTATTTT. Translated, it gives CASSPDRAAGTQYF.

There are many counts of this clonotype. The rearrangement joins TRBV12-3 or TRBV12-4 to TRBJ2-1; D uncertain. This CDR3 has 14 amino acids. V gave up 2 bases and J gave up 7 bases, with 12 bases separating them. CDR3 sequence: CASSLSTSANEQFF. The CDR3 DNA sequence: TGTGCCAGCAGTTTATCGACCAGCGCAAATGAGCAGTTCTTC.

This clonotype was observed a single time. This chain joins TRBV18 and TRBJ1-3; weak D call: TRBD1 (6 bases). Trimming stripped 3 bases from V and 1 base from J, with 10 bases between. Germline loops: CDR1 KGHSH, CDR2 LQKENI. The CDR3 consists of 15 residues. Here the CDR3 reads CASSPNRDSGNTIYF. In DNA, the CDR3 is TGTGCCAGCTCACCGAACAGGGATTCTGGAAACACCATATATTTT.

Many counts were recorded for this clonotype. The chain recombines TRBV18 with TRBJ1-2, with TRBD1 identical over 7 bases. The trim removed 5 bases at V and 4 bases at J, leaving 4 bases unmatched. This CDR3 is 13 amino acids long. Germline-derived CDR1 and CDR2 are KGHSH and LQKENI. The CDR3 spells CASSFRDSYGYTF. CDR3 sequence (DNA): TGTGCCAGCTCATTCCGGGACAGCTATGGCTACACCTTC.

This clonotype has at least ten counts. The chain recombines TRBV6-1 with TRBJ1-3; D is perhaps TRBD1 (6 bases). The CDR3 runs to 15 residues. V was clipped by 7 bases and J by 3 bases, with 16 bases between them. Germline CDR1 MNHNS, CDR2 SASEGT. The CDR3 here is CASKIGGPIGNTIYF. CDR3 in DNA: TGTGCCAGCAAGATTGGGGGCCCGATTGGAAACACCATATATTTT.

In its sample, this clonotype was seen many times. V gene TRBV5-1 combines with J gene TRBJ2-1; 7 positions match TRBD1. Germline CDR1 and CDR2: SGHRS and YFSETQ. The CDR3 has 14 amino acids. J gave up 3 bases and V 0 bases, and 0 bases lay outside the gene matches. As DNA, the CDR3 is TGCGCCAGCAGCTTGGGACAGGGCTACAATGAGCAGTTCTTC. As protein: CASSLGQGYNEQFF.